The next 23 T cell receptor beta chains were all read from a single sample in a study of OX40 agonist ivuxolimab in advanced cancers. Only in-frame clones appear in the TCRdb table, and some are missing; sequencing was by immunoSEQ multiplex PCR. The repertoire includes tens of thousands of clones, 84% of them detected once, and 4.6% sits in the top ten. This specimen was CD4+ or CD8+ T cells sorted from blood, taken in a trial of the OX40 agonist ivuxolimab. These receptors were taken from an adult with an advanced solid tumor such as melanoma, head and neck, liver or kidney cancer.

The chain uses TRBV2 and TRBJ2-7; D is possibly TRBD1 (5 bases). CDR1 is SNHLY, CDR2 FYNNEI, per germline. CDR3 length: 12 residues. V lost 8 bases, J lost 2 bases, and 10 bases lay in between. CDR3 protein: CASGARAYEQYF. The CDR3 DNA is TGTGCCAGCGGGGCCCGCGCCTACGAGCAGTACTTC. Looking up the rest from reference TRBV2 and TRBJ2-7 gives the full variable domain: EPEVTQTPSHQVTQMGQEVILRCVPISNHLYFYWYRQILGQKVEFLVSFYNNEISEKSEIFDDQFSVERPDGSNFTLKIRSTKLEDSAMYFCASGARAYEQYFGPGTRLTVT.

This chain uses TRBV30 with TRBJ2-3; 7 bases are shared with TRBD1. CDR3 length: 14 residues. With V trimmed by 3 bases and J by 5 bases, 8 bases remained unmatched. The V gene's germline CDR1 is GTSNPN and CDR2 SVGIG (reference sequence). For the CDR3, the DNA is TGTGCCTGGAGATTAAAGGGGGCCGGAGATACGCAGTATTTT. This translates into CAWRLKGAGDTQYF.

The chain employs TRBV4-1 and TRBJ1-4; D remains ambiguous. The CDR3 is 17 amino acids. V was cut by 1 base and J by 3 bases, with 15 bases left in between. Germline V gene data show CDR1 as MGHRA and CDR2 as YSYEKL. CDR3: CASSQVRPGRPNEKLFF. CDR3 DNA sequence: TGCGCCAGCAGCCAAGTCCGTCCCGGGCGGCCTAATGAAAAACTGTTTTTT.

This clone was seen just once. The chain's CDR3 is CASSPGQGNTGELFF. Written as DNA, the CDR3 is TGTGCCAGTAGTCCGGGACAGGGAAACACCGGGGAGCTGTTTTTT. The rearrangement links TRBV19 to TRBJ2-2; 9 nucleotides agree with TRBD1. J gave up 2 bases and V 5 bases, and 3 bases lay outside the gene matches. CDR3 size: 15 residues. From germline, CDR1 is LNHDA and CDR2 SQIVND (reference sequence).

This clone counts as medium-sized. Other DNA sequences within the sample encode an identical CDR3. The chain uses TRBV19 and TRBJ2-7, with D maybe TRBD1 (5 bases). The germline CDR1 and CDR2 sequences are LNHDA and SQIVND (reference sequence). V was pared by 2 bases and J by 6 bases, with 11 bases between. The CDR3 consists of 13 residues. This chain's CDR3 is CASSIRQGSEQYF. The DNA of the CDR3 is TGTGCCAGTAGTATACGGCAGGGCTCCGAGCAGTACTTC.

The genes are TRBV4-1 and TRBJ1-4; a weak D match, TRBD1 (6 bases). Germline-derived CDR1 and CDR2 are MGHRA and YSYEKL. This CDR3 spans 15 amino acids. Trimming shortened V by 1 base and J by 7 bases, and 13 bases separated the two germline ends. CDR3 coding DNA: TGCGCCAGCAGCCAAGTGGGGGGCGCAGGTGAAAAACTGTTTTTT. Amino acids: CASSQVGGAGEKLFF.

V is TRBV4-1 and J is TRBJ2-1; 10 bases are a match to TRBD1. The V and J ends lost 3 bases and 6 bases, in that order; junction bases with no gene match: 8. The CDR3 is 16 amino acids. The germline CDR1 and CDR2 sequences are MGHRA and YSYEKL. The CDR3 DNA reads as TGCGCCAGCAGCCAGGGACAGGGGTTGGGGTCCAATGAGCAGTTCTTC. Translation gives CASSQGQGLGSNEQFF.

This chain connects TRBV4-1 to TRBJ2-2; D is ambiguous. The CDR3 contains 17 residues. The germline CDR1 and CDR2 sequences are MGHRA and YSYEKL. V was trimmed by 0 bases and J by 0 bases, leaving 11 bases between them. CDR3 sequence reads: CASSQEFGGPNTGELFF. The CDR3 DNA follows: TGCGCCAGCAGCCAAGAATTCGGCGGACCGAACACCGGGGAGCTGTTTTTT.

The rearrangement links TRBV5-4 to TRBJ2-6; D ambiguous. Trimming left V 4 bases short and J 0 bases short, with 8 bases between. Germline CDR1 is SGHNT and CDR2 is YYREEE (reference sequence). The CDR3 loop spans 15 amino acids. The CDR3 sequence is CASSRQASGANVLTF. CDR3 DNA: TGTGCCAGCAGCCGCCAGGCCTCTGGGGCCAACGTCCTGACTTTC.

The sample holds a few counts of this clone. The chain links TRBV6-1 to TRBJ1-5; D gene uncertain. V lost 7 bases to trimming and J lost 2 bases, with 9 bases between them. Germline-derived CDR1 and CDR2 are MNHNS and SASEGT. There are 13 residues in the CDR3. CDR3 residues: CASIRGGNQPQHF. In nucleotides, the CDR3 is TGTGCCAGCATCCGAGGAGGCAATCAGCCCCAGCATTTT.

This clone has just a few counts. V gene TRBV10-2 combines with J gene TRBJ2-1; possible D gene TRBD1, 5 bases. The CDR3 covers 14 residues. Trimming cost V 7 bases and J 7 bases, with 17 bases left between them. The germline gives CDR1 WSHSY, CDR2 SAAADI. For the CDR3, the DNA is TGCGCCAGCAAGTCAGGGCGTGCAAAAAATGAGCAGTTCTTC. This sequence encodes CASKSGRAKNEQFF.

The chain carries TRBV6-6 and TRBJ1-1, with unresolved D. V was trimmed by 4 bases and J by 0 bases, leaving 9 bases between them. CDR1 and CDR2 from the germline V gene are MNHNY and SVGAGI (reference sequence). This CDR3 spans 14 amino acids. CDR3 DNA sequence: TGTGCCAGCAGTTCGGCTCTTATGAACACTGAAGCTTTCTTT. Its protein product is CASSSALMNTEAFF.

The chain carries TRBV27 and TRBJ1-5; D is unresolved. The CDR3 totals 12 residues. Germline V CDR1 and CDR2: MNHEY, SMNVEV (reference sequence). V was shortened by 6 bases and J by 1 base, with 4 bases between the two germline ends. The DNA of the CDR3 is TGTGCCAGCAGACGGAGCAATCAGCCCCAGCATTTT. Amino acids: CASRRSNQPQHF.

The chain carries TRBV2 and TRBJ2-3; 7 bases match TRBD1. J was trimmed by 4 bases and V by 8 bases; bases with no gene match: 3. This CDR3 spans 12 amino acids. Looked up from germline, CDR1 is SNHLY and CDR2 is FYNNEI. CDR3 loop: CASATGPDTQYF. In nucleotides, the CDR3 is TGTGCCAGCGCGACAGGGCCAGATACGCAGTATTTT.

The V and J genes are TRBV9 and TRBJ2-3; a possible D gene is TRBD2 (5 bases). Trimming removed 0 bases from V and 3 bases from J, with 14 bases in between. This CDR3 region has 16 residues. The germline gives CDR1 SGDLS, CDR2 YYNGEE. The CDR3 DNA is TGTGCCAGCAGCGTAGGACCGGAGAGACTAACAGATACGCAGTATTTT. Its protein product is CASSVGPERLTDTQYF.

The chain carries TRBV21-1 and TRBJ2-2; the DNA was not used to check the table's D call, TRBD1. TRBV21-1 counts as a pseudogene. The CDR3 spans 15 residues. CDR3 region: CASTRIDSNTGELFF. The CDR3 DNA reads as TGTGCCAGCACCCGAATCGACAGTAACACCGGGGAGCTGTTTTTT.

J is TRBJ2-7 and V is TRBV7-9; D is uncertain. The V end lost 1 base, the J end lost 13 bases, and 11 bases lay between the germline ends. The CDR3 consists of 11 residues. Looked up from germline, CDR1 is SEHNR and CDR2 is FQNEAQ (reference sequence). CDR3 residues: CASSLGGEPYF. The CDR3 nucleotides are TGTGCCAGCAGCTTAGGTGGGGAACCTTACTTC. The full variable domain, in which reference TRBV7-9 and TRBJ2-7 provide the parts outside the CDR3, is DTGVSQNPRHKITKRGQNVTFRCDPISEHNRLYWYRQTLGQGPEFLTYFQNEAQLEKSRLLSDRFSAERPKGSFSTLEIQRTEQGDSAMYLCASSLGGEPYFGPGTRLTVT.

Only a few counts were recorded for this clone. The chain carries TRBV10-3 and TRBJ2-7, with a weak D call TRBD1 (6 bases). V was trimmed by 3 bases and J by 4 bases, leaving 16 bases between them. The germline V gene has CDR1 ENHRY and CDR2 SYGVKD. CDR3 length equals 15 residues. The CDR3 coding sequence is TGTGCCATCAGTGACCCGAGTACAGGGTTTTACGAGCAGTACTTC. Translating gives CAISDPSTGFYEQYF.

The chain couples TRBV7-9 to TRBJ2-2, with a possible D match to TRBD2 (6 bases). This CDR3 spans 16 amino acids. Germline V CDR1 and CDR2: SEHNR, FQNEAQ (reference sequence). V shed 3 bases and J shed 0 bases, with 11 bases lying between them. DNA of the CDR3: TGTGCCAGCAGCTTCGGGGGTTCCGCGAACACCGGGGAGCTGTTTTTT. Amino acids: CASSFGGSANTGELFF.

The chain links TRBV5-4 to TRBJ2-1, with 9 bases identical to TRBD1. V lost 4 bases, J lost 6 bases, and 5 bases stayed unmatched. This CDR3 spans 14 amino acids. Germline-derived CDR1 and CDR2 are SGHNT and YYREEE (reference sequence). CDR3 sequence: CASSPQTGGNEQFF. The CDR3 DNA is TGTGCCAGCAGCCCCCAGACAGGGGGCAATGAGCAGTTCTTC.

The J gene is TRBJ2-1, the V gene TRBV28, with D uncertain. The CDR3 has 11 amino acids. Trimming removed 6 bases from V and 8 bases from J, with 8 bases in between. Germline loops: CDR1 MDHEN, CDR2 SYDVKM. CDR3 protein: CASSLGYEQFF. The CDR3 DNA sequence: TGTGCCAGCAGCTTAGGTTATGAGCAGTTCTTC.

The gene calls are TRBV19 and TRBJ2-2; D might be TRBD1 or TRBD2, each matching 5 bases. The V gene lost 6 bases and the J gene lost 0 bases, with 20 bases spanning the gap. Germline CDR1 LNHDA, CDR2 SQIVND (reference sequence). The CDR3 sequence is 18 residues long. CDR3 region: CASSRKTGTDSNTGELFF. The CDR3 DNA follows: TGTGCCAGTAGCCGCAAAACGGGGACGGATTCGAACACCGGGGAGCTGTTTTTT.

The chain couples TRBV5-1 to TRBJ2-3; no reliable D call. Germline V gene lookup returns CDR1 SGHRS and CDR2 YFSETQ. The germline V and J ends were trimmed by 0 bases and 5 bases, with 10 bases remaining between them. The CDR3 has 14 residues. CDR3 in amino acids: CASSLEATEDTQYF. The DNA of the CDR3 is TGCGCCAGCAGCTTGGAGGCGACTGAAGATACGCAGTATTTT.